Below, 20 T cell receptor beta chains from the same sample are listed, as sequenced in a study of shared clonotypes between healthy human individuals. Libraries were prepared by immunoSEQ multiplex PCR; TCRdb keeps only in-frame clonotypes and omits some of them. The sample yields around 2,100,000 clones, roughly 95% seen once. CD45RO-negative, CCR7-positively selected cells formed the naive CD8 fraction, excluding terminally differentiated effector memory CD45RA+ cells. Sequenced sample: naive CD8+ T cells sorted from blood. These receptors were obtained from a man aged 18 to 29 in good health.

The rearrangement joins TRBV7-6 to TRBJ1-5; unclear D gene. Germline CDR1 reads SGHVS; CDR2 reads FNYEAQ. V lost 5 bases and J lost 3, with 11 bases in between. The CDR3 is made up of 14 amino acids. Here the CDR3 reads CASSLGEDNQPQHF. The CDR3 DNA sequence: TGTGCCAGCAGCCTCGGGGAGGACAATCAGCCCCAGCATTTT.

This chain uses TRBV15 with TRBJ2-5; either TRBD1 or TRBD2 may supply D (5 bases each). V gave up 6 bases and J gave up 1 base, with 15 bases separating them. This CDR3 comprises 15 residues. Germline CDR1 LNHNV, CDR2 YYDKDF (reference sequence). The CDR3: CATRTGDHFQETQYF. The CDR3 DNA is TGTGCCACCAGAACCGGGGACCACTTCCAAGAGACCCAGTACTTC.

V gene TRBV7-6 combines with J gene TRBJ1-1; no clear D gene. CDR1 is SGHVS and CDR2 is FNYEAQ in the germline V gene. Trimming cost V 0 bases and J 0 bases, with 11 bases left between them. This CDR3 comprises 16 residues. Here the CDR3 reads CASSLAERSMNTEAFF. CDR3 in DNA: TGTGCCAGCAGCTTAGCGGAAAGGAGTATGAACACTGAAGCTTTCTTT.

Comments on this clone: This could be a read error, since a much larger clone is one nucleotide away. Within the sample, other DNA sequences also encode this same CDR3. The chain employs TRBV11-2 and TRBJ2-7, with no clear D. Between the trimmed V and J ends, which lost 3 bases and 4 bases, there was a span of 4 bases. Germline CDR1 is SGHAT and CDR2 is FQNNGV. The length of the CDR3 is 11 residues. DNA of the CDR3: TGTGCCAGCAGCTTCTCTTACGAGCAGTACTTC. Translated, it gives CASSFSYEQYF.

V gene TRBV27 combines with J gene TRBJ2-1, with 9 bases that match TRBD2. The germline V gene has CDR1 MNHEY and CDR2 SMNVEV (reference sequence). V dropped 0 bases and J dropped 0; count of bases not matched to a gene: 3. This CDR3 has 17 residues. The CDR3 sequence: CASSLSSGGLSYNEQFF. DNA of the CDR3: TGTGCCAGCAGTTTATCGAGCGGGGGGCTCTCCTACAATGAGCAGTTCTTC.

CDR3 nucleotides: TGTGCCAGCAGCTGGGACGGGTGGCGTGGAGCTTTCTTT. Its protein is CASSWDGWRGAFF. The chain combines TRBV11-2 with TRBJ1-1; tentatively, D is TRBD1 (5 bases). Looked up from germline, CDR1 is SGHAT and CDR2 is FQNNGV. Trimming cost V 4 bases and J 10 bases, with 16 bases left between them. The CDR3 has 13 residues.

This clone was recorded only once. The chain recombines TRBV27 with TRBJ2-7; 10 bases are shared with TRBD2. Germline lookup yields CDR1 MNHEY and CDR2 SMNVEV (reference sequence). The CDR3 covers 15 residues. Trimming cost V 3 bases and J 0 bases; bases outside gene matches: 2. CDR3 in DNA: TGTGCCAGCAGTTTTAGCGGGGGGCTCTCCTACGAGCAGTACTTC. Protein product: CASSFSGGLSYEQYF.

This clone has just one count. The CDR3 protein is CASSSAGRGYTDTQYF. The CDR3, as DNA: TGTGCCAGCAGTTCCGCGGGGCGGGGCTACACAGATACGCAGTATTTT. The rearrangement links TRBV7-2 to TRBJ2-3; weak D call: TRBD2 (6 bases). The CDR3 runs to 16 residues. The germline V gene encodes CDR1 SGHTA and CDR2 FQGNSA. Between the trimmed V and J ends, which lost 6 bases and 2 bases, there was a span of 18 bases.

This clone was counted once. V usage is TRBV4-1 and J usage is TRBJ1-2, with 8 bases lining up with TRBD1. V gave up 7 bases and J gave up 4 bases; unmatched junction bases: 11. CDR1 and CDR2 from the germline V gene are MGHRA and YSYEKL. The CDR3 runs to 15 residues. CDR3: CASTMDRAYGYGYTF. For the CDR3, the DNA is TGCGCCAGCACTATGGACAGGGCGTATGGCTATGGCTACACCTTC.

The chain couples TRBV7-9 to TRBJ2-7; no clear D gene. This CDR3 has 14 amino acids. V was cut by 5 bases and J by 0 bases, with 11 bases left in between. Germline V gene sequence: CDR1 SEHNR, CDR2 FQNEAQ (reference sequence). The CDR3 nucleotides are TGTGCCAGCAGCGGCCAAAGGAGCTCCTACGAGCAGTACTTC. Its protein product is CASSGQRSSYEQYF.

The rearrangement links TRBV6-5 to TRBJ2-5, with a possible D match to TRBD2 (5 bases). Trimming cost V 6 bases and J 5 bases, with 19 bases left between them. The CDR3 runs to 15 residues. Germline V lookup: CDR1 MNHEY, CDR2 SVGAGI. This CDR3 reads CASRTHLGGLETQYF. CDR3 in DNA: TGTGCCAGCAGGACCCACTTGGGTGGACTCGAGACCCAGTACTTC.

The gene calls are TRBV7-2 and TRBJ2-7; possible D gene TRBD2, 6 bases. The CDR3 has 13 residues. Trimming cost V 4 bases and J 4 bases, with 11 bases left between them. Germline V gene sequence: CDR1 SGHTA, CDR2 FQGNSA. DNA of the CDR3: TGTGCCAGCAGCTGGCCGGAGGGGTACGAGCAGTACTTC. Amino acid sequence: CASSWPEGYEQYF. Using reference TRBV7-2 and TRBJ2-7 for the parts outside the CDR3, the full variable domain is GAGVSQSPSNKVTEKGKDVELRCDPISGHTALYWYRQSLGQGLEFLIYFQGNSAPDKSGLPSDRFSAERTGGSVSTLTIQRTQQEDSAVYLCASSWPEGYEQYFGPGTRLTVT.

The chain couples TRBV6-1 to TRBJ2-1; 7 nucleotides match TRBD1. With V trimmed by 4 bases and J by 6 bases, 9 bases remained unmatched. The germline V gene encodes CDR1 MNHNS and CDR2 SASEGT. This CDR3 has 15 amino acids. The CDR3 loop is CASSAWDSPSNEQFF. In DNA, the CDR3 is TGTGCCAGCAGTGCCTGGGACAGCCCTTCCAATGAGCAGTTCTTC.

The DNA for the CDR3 is TGTGCCAGCAATCTAATTACCGGGACAACATACGAGCAGTACTTC. It translates to CASNLITGTTYEQYF. The chain joins TRBV2 to TRBJ2-7, with D tentatively TRBD1 (6 bases). Germline assignment: CDR1 SNHLY and CDR2 FYNNEI. The V end was cut by 7 bases, the J end by 4 bases, with 20 bases between. The CDR3 runs 15 residues. Together with reference TRBV2 and TRBJ2-7, the CDR3 gives the full variable domain: EPEVTQTPSHQVTQMGQEVILRCVPISNHLYFYWYRQILGQKVEFLVSFYNNEISEKSEIFDDQFSVERPDGSNFTLKIRSTKLEDSAMYFCASNLITGTTYEQYFGPGTRLTVT.

As DNA, the CDR3 is TGTGCCAGCAGTCAAACAGGGTCCACCGGGGAGCTGTTTTTT. It translates to CASSQTGSTGELFF. The rearrangement joins TRBV28 to TRBJ2-2; possibly TRBD1 for D (6 bases). The germline V gene encodes CDR1 MDHEN and CDR2 SYDVKM. V gave up 5 bases and J gave up 4 bases, with 11 bases separating them. The CDR3 extends over 14 amino acids.

The chain couples TRBV7-6 to TRBJ2-7, with 7 bases that match TRBD2. This CDR3 comprises 15 residues. The ends lost 5 bases at V and 4 bases at J; junction bases unmatched: 11. Per germline, CDR1 SGHVS and CDR2 FNYEAQ. CDR3 DNA: TGTGCCAGCAGCCCCCGGGACCGGGAGGCTTACGAGCAGTACTTC. It specifies CASSPRDREAYEQYF. The full variable domain, rest sourced from reference TRBV7-6 and TRBJ2-7, is GAGVSQSPRYKVTKRGQDVALRCDPISGHVSLYWYRQALGQGPEFLTYFNYEAQQDKSGLPNDRFSAERPEGSISTLTIQRTEQRDSAMYRCASSPRDREAYEQYFGPGTRLTVT.

The chain couples TRBV9 to TRBJ1-2; unclear D gene. Germline V gene lookup returns CDR1 SGDLS and CDR2 YYNGEE. The length of the CDR3 is 15 residues. Trimming cost V 0 bases and J 4 bases, with 13 bases left between them. CDR3 region: CASSVVEGGGYGYTF. The CDR3 nucleotides are TGTGCCAGCAGCGTAGTGGAAGGCGGAGGCTATGGCTACACCTTC. The entire variable domain, with the rest obtained from reference TRBV9 and TRBJ1-2, is as follows: DSGVTQTPKHLITATGQRVTLRCSPRSGDLSVYWYQQSLDQGLQFLIQYYNGEERAKGNILERFSAQQFPDLHSELNLSSLELGDSALYFCASSVVEGGGYGYTFGSGTRLTVV.

The chain uses TRBV11-3 and TRBJ2-1; tentatively, D is TRBD1 (5 bases). Germline values: CDR1 SGHNT, CDR2 YENEEA. The V and J ends lost 1 base and 8 bases respectively, with 6 bases between them. The CDR3 spans 12 residues. CDR3 in amino acids: CASSLGTYEQFF. The CDR3 DNA is TGTGCCAGCAGCTTAGGGACATATGAGCAGTTCTTC.

This chain joins TRBV7-9 and TRBJ2-7; D ambiguous. The CDR3 totals 14 residues. V lost 5 bases to trimming and J lost 5 bases, with 16 bases between them. CDR1 is SEHNR, CDR2 FQNEAQ, per germline (reference sequence). In nucleotides, the CDR3 is TGTGCCAGCAGCCACCCTCTCGCGGACGACGAGCAGTACTTC. Protein product: CASSHPLADDEQYF.

About this clone itself: This CDR3 is also generated by other DNA sequences in the sample. The chain links TRBV27 to TRBJ2-1; 11 bases map to TRBD2. The CDR3 is 16 amino acids. Germline-derived CDR1 and CDR2 are MNHEY and SMNVEV (reference sequence). V dropped 2 bases and J dropped 1; count of bases not matched to a gene: 1. CDR3 residues: CASSLIAGGSYNEQFF. The CDR3 DNA sequence: TGTGCCAGCAGTTTAATAGCGGGAGGGTCCTACAATGAGCAGTTCTTC.